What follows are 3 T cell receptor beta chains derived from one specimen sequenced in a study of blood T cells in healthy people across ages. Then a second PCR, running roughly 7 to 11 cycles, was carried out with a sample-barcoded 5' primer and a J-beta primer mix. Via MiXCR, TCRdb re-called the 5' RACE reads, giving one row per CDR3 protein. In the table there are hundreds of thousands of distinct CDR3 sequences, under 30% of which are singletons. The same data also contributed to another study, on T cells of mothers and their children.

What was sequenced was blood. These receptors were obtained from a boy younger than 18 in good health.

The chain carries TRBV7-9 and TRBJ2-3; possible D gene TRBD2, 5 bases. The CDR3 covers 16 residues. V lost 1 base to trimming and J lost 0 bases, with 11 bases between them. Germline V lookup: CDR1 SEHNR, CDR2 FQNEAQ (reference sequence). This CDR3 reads CASSLEATISTDTQYF. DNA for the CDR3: TGTGCCAGCAGCTTAGAAGCGACTATCAGCACAGATACGCAGTATTTT.

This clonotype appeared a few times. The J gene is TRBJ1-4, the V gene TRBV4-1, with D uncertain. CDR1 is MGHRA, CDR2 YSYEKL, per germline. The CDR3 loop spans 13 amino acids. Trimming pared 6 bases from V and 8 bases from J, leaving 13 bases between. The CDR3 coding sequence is TGCGCCAGCAGTCCAGAGGGATCAGAAAAACTGTTTTTT. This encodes CASSPEGSEKLFF.

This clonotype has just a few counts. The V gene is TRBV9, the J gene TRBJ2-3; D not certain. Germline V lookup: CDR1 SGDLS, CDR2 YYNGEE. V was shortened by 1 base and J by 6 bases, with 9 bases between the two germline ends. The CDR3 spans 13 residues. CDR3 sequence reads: CASSVLTADTQYF. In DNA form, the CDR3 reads TGTGCCAGCAGCGTATTGACGGCCGATACGCAGTATTTT.